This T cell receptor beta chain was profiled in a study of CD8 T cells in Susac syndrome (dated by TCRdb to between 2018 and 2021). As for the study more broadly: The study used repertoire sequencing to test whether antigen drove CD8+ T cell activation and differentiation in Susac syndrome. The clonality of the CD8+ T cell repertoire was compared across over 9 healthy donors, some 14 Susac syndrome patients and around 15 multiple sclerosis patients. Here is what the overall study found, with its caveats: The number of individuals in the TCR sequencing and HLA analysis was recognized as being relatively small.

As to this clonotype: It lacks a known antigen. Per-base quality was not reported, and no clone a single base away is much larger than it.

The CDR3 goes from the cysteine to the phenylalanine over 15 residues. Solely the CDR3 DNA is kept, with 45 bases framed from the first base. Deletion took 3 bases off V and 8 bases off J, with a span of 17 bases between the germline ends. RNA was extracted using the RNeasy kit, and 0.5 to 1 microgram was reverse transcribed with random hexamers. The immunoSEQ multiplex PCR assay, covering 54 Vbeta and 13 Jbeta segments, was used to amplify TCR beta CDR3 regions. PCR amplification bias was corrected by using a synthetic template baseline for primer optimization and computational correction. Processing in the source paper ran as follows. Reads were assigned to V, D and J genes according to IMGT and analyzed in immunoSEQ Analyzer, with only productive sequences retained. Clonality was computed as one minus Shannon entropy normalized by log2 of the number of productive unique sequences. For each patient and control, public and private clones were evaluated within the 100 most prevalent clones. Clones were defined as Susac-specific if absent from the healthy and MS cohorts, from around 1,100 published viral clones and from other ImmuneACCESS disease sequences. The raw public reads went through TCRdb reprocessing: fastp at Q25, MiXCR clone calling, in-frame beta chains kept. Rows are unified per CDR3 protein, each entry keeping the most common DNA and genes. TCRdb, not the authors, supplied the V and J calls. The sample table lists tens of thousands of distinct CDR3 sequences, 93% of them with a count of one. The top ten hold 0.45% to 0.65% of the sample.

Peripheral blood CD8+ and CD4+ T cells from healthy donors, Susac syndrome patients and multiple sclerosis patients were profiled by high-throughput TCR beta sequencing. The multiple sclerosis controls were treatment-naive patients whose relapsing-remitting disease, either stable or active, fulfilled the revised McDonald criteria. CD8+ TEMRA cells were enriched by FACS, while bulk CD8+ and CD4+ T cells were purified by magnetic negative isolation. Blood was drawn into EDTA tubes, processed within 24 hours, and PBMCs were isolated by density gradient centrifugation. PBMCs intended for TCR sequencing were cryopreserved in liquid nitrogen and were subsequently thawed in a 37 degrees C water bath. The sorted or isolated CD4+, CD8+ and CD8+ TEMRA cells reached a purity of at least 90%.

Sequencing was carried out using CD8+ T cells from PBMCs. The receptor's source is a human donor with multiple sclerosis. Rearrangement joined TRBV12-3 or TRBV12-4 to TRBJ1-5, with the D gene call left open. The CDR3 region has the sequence CASSFNTGPVEPQHF. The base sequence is TGTGCCAGCAGTTTTAACACGGGTCCGGTCGAGCCCCAGCATTTT.